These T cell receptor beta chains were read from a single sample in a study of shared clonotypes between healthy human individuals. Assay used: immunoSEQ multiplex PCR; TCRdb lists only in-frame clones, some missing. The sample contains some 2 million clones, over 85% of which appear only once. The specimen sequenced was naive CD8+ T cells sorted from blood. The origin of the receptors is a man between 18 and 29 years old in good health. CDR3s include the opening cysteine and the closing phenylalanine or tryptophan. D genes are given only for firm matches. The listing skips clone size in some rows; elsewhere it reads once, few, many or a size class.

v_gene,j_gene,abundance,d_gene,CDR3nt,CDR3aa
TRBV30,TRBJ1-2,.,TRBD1,TGTGCCTGGGATTACGGGACAGGGGGCAACTATGGCTACACCTTC,CAWDYGTGGNYGYTF
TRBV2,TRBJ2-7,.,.,TGTGCCAGCACCAGAGAGAGGGACGGATCCTACGAGCAGTACTTC,CASTRERDGSYEQYF
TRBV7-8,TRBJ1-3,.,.,TGTGCCAGCAGCTTAATCGGCCTTGGAAACACCATATATTTT,CASSLIGLGNTIYF
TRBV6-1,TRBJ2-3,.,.,TGTGCCAGCAGTGCAGGGGACTTGGCAGATACGCAGTATTTT,CASSAGDLADTQYF
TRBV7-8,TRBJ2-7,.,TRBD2,TGTGCCAGCAGCTTAGAGAGCGGGGATTCCTACGAGCAGTACTTC,CASSLESGDSYEQYF
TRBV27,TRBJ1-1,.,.,TGTGCCAGCAGTTTATACGGGGAGAACACTGAAGCTTTCTTT,CASSLYGENTEAFF
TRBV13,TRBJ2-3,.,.,TGTGCCAGCAGCCTAGGGGCGGGAAACACAGATACGCAGTATTTT,CASSLGAGNTDTQYF
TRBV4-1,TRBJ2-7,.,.,TGCGCCAGCAGCCAAGATGGGGGCGGTGGGGGCTACGAGCAGTACTTC,CASSQDGGGGGYEQYF
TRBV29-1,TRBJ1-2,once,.,TGCAGCGTTCCCCTCGGGGAGTCCTATGGCTACACCTTC,CSVPLGESYGYTF
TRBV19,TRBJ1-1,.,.,TGTGCCAGTAGTCTTACAGGGATGAACACTGAAGCTTTCTTT,CASSLTGMNTEAFF
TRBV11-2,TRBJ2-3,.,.,TGTGCCAGCAGCCACCCCGGGGCTAGCACAGATACGCAGTATTTT,CASSHPGASTDTQYF
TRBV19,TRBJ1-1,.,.,TGTGCCAGTAGTGTTCCAGGGAGGCGGTCTGAAGCTTTCTTT,CASSVPGRRSEAFF
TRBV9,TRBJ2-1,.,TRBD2,TGTGCCAGCAGCGTCGAGACTAGCGGGAGTTACAATGAGCAGTTCTTC,CASSVETSGSYNEQFF
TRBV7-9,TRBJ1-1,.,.,TGTGCCAGCAGCTTAGGTATTGGGGACACTGAAGCTTTCTTT,CASSLGIGDTEAFF
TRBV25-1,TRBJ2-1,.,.,TGTGCCAGCAGTGACTCGGGGGCCTACAATGAGCAGTTCTTC,CASSDSGAYNEQFF
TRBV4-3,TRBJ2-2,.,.,TGCGCCAGCAGCCAAGATCTGTTCGGGGGCAACACCGGGGAGCTGTTTTTT,CASSQDLFGGNTGELFF